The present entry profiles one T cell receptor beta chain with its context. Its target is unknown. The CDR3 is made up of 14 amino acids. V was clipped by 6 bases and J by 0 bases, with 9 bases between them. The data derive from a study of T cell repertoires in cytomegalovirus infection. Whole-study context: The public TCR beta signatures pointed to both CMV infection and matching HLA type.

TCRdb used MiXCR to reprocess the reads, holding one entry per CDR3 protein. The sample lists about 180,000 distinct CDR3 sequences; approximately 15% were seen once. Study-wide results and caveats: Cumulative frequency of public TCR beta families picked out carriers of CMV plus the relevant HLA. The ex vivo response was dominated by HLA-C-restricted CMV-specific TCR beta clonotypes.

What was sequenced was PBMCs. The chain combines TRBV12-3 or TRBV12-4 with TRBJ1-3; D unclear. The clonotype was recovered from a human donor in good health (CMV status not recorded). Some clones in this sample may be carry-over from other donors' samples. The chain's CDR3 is CASSISGSGNTIYF. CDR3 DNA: TGTGCCAGCAGCATCAGTGGCTCTGGAAACACCATATATTTT.